The clone carrying this T cell receptor (beta chain) is categorized as medium-sized. Germline V lookup: CDR1 LNHDA, CDR2 SQIVND (reference sequence). The V segment lost 10 bases and the J segment 8 bases; nucleotides outside the gene matches: 9. This CDR3 is 15 amino acids long. The sample is drawn from a study of T cell repertoires in aging, cancer and after chemotherapy. Multiplex touch-down PCR with TRB-A/B primers amplified rearranged V-D-J TRB sequences. In TCRdb, the multiplex PCR reads were re-called with MiXCR into one record per CDR3 protein. The data show about 11,000 distinct CDR3 sequences, approximately 32% seen once. Peripheral blood genomic DNA, not sorted cells or RNA, was the template.

Sequencing was carried out using blood. The chain couples TRBV19 to TRBJ2-2; 14 bases are a match to TRBD2. This TCR was sampled from a human donor in good health. The donor label of this sample is uncertain. CDR3 sequence: CATSGLAGVAGELFF. CDR3 nucleotides: TGTGCCACCTCGGGACTAGCGGGAGTAGCAGGGGAGCTGTTTTTT.